One T cell receptor (beta chain) is described in this entry. Its antigen is still unknown. These data come from a study of memory CD4+ T cells and cytomegalovirus serostatus. Study conclusions and caveats: Suggested: most of the CMV-linked TCR signature lies in CD4+ memory cells.

The sort gate was single viable CD3+CD4+CD8-CD45RO+ cells for memory CD4+ T cells. CDR3 length: 15 residues. Germline values: CDR1 MNHEY, CDR2 SVGAGI. Trimming removed 4 bases at V and 2 bases at J, with 14 bases between. Original data processing: Out-of-frame sequences were removed, leaving some 2 million distinct TCRbeta sequences. Method: immunoSEQ multiplex PCR; TCRdb's copy keeps in-frame clones and lacks some. The DNA was the basis for D and trimming; V, J and clone size are from that table. The sample has some 46,000 clones, 75% to 85% seen once. The sequencing sample was made of memory CD4+ T cells from blood. The receptor was isolated from an adult in good health and CMV-seronegative. The rearrangement joins TRBV6-5 to TRBJ2-5, with a weak D call TRBD1 (6 bases). The CDR3 region is CASSSPRGAQETQYF. Here the CDR3 DNA reads TGTGCCAGCAGTTCCCCCAGGGGTGCACAAGAGACCCAGTACTTC.